This T cell receptor beta chain stems from a study of neoadjuvant anti-PD-1 for oral cavity cancer. About the study: Patients without progression got a fourth dose around day 43. Study results and caveats: Non-responders to neoadjuvant nivolumab had significantly more clonal PBMC T cells than responders.

CDR1 MDHEN and CDR2 SYDVKM come from the germline V gene. The CDR3 has 15 amino acids. Germline trimming cut 7 bases from V and 3 bases from J; bases unmatched to any gene: 9. This clone was observed a handful of times. Its target is unknown. Specified time point: after neoadjuvant nivolumab, at surgical resection. Here immunoSEQ multiplex PCR was the method, and the copy in TCRdb shows in-frame clones only, minus some. The table shows 13,000 to 15,000 clones, with 70% occurring only once. This clonotype originated in a person between 40 and 85 years old with oral cavity squamous cell carcinoma. Here the sequenced sample was PBMCs, taken after nivolumab (anti-PD-1) treatment. The chain carries TRBV28 and TRBJ1-5, with 7 bases fitting TRBD1. For the CDR3, the DNA is TGTGCCAGCACCATTCCACAGGGGTCCAATCAGCCCCAGCATTTT. Translating it yields CASTIPQGSNQPQHF.